This T cell receptor beta chain was profiled in a study of shared clonotypes between healthy human individuals. Donation came from healthy HIV-negative adults that had no recent acute infections or vaccinations. Donors comprised only Caucasian adults living in Nashville, Tennessee. The assay was immunoSEQ multiplex PCR, and TCRdb's table has in-frame clones only and misses some. The table has approximately 2.3 million clones, more than 85% seen once; the top ten hold under 0.45%. Germline assignment: CDR1 MDHEN and CDR2 SYDVKM. This CDR3 is built from 16 residues. The V end lost 4 bases, the J end lost 4 bases, and 17 bases lay between the germline ends.

The rearrangement uses TRBV28 and TRBJ2-1; the D call may be TRBD1 or TRBD2 (6 bases each). Sequenced input: naive CD4+ T cells from PBMCs. The subset was: CD45RA+ positively selected. This receptor was taken from a man younger than 30 in good health. Some clones in this sample may be carry-over from other donors' samples. CDR3 region: CASSSPGGGFYNEQFF. The DNA of the CDR3 is TGTGCCAGCAGTTCCCCTGGAGGGGGGTTTTACAATGAGCAGTTCTTC.